The sequence of this TCR beta chain was determined in a study of blood T cell repertoires in COVID-19. The wider study: Acute-phase and convalescent COVID-19 samples originated in the United States, Italy and Spain. The analysed material was cDNA or gDNA that came from T cells, B-cell-depleted T cells, or PBMCs.

This CDR3 has 15 amino acids. The V and J ends lost 4 bases and 4 bases respectively, with 13 bases between them. Germline V CDR1 and CDR2: SGHDN, FVKESK. Data came from immunoSEQ multiplex PCR; TCRdb stores just in-frame clones and leaves some out. The repertoire holds roughly 150,000 clones, with about 86% as singletons. The sequenced sample was peripheral blood. The rearrangement joins TRBV14 to TRBJ2-2, with D tentatively TRBD2 (7 bases). This TCR was recovered from an older woman who had recovered from COVID-19. CDR3: CASSLYRGGTGELFF. CDR3 DNA sequence: TGTGCCAGCAGCCTTTATAGGGGGGGCACCGGGGAGCTGTTTTTT. The full variable domain, its missing parts supplied by reference TRBV14 and TRBJ2-2, is EAGVTQFPSHSVIEKGQTVTLRCDPISGHDNLYWYRRVMGKEIKFLLHFVKESKQDESGMPNNRFLAERTGGTYSTLKVQPAELEDSGVYFCASSLYRGGTGELFFGEGSRLTVL.